This paragraph reports one T cell receptor beta chain. What this receptor recognizes is not known. Base qualities are not provided; no much larger clone lies one nucleotide away. TCRbeta CDR3 regions were amplified from genomic DNA by means of the immunoSEQ Assay, a bias-controlled multiplex PCR. As for how the authors treated the data: Nucleated cell counts per sample were estimated from amplification of reference gene primers within the assay. Sequence reads were collapsed and filtered to measure the absolute abundance of every unique TCRbeta CDR3 rearrangement. For each sample, productive Simpson clonality was calculated as the square root of Simpson's diversity index across productive rearrangements. Entries here come from immuneACCESS through TCRdb and include only in-frame sequences with V and J called. Some clones fail to appear in such tables; in the studies checked, an unresolved V gene covers under half of the shortfall, and the cause of the remainder is unknown. V and J calls and clone size come straight from that table; D and trimming were deduced from the DNA. The sample table lists roughly 91,000 clones, roughly four fifths of them with a count of one. The top ten constitute approximately 1.3% of the sample.

The data are from a study of blood T cell repertoires in COVID-19 (TCRdb year 2020). Regarding the research as a whole: Samples from collaborators originated in the United States, Italy and Spain and spanned both the acute and convalescent phases of COVID-19. The repertoires were released in a freely available public database intended as a resource for research on the immune response to SARS-CoV-2. Deeply sampled blood TCRbeta repertoires from subjects exposed to, actively infected with, or recovered from COVID-19 were included in the dataset. The samples were drawn from two sources: the first 160 participants of the ongoing ImmuneRACE study, and approximately 1,300 subjects contributed by 6 global collaborators. HLA class I and class II types, where available, came from metadata supplied by the sample provider rather than from assay-based typing. Nearly every sample came with metadata listing a de-identified subject ID, COVID-19 status, age in years and sex. The prospective study material was composed of cDNA or gDNA derived from T cells, B-cell-depleted T cells, or PBMCs. Broader findings and caveats from the paper: How much clinical and demographic metadata was included differed by source and by participant, and the metadata was provided uncurated.

Each collaborating institution followed its own protocols to collect whole blood in K2EDTA tubes. For TCRbeta analysis, collaborators shipped samples in one of three forms: frozen whole blood, isolated PBMCs, or DNA extracted from either of those sample types. This clonotype was obtained from a woman older than 75 with acute or convalescent COVID-19. Sequencing input: peripheral blood.

CDR3 protein: CASSPGLPETQYF. The DNA sequence is as follows: TGTGCCAGCAGTCCGGGACTCCCGGAGACCCAGTACTTC. The rearranged segments are TRBV28 and TRBJ2-5, with a weak D call of TRBD2 (6 bases match). CDR1 and CDR2 are read off the germline V gene as MDHEN and SYDVKM. Measured from the cysteine to the phenylalanine, the CDR3 is 13 residues long. This entry keeps only the CDR3 DNA: 39 bases, framed from base 1. At the junction V is shortened by 5 bases and J by 5 bases, with 12 bases in between.